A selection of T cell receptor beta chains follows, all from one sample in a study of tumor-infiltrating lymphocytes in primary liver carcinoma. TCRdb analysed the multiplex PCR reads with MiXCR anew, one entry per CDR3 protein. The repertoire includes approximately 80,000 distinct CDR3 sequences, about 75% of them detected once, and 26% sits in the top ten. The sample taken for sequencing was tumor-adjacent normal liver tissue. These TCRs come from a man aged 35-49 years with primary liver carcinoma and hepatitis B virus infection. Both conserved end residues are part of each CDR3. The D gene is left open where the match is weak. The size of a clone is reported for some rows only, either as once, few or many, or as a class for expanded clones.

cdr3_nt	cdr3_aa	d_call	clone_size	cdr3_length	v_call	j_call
TGTGCCAGCAGCTTCTACGAGGGTAGCACAGACACACAGCATTTT	CASSFYEGSTDTQHF	NA	NA	15	TRBV11-2	TRBJ1-5
TGTGCCAGCAGCCAACATGCTTTAACGATTGGGACCGCCAAAAACATTCAGTACTTC	CASSQHALTIGTAKNIQYF	NA	NA	19	TRBV4-2	TRBJ2-4
TGTGCCAGCAGGGAAACGACGGACAGGGGCGAATATAGCAATCAGTCCCAGCATTTT	CASRETTDRGEYSNQSQHF	TRBD1	NA	19	TRBV7-9	TRBJ1-5
TGTGCCAGCAGCAGAGGGACTAGCGGGACTTCGAACACCGGGGAGCTGTTTTTT	CASSRGTSGTSNTGELFF	TRBD2	many	18	TRBV7-9	TRBJ2-2
TGTGCCAGTAGCCGAGCGGCTAGCGGGGTTTCCTACGAGCACTACTTC	CASSRAASGVSYEHYF	TRBD2	few	16	TRBV4-2	TRBJ2-7
TGTGCCGTAACCGGGGCGAACAATGAGAAGTTCTTC	CAVTGANNEKFF	NA	NA	12	TRBV6-5	TRBJ2-1
TGTGCCAACCTGGCCTGGCCGCGATTAAACACCGGGGAGCTGTTTTTT	CANLAWPRLNTGELFF	NA	once	16	TRBV6-1	TRBJ2-2
TGTGCCATCAGGAAACGGACAGACACTGAAGCTTTCTTT	CAIRKRTDTEAFF	NA	NA	13	TRBV2	TRBJ1-1
TGTGCCAGCAGTTACTCGACGCTGGTCCACGAGCAGTACTTC	CASSYSTLVHEQYF	NA	many	14	TRBV6-6	TRBJ2-7
TGTACCACCAGTGATCTACCTAAGCGGGCCTCCTACGAGCAGTACTTC	CTTSDLPKRASYEQYF	NA	NA	16	TRBV24-1	TRBJ2-7
TGTGCCAGAAGCCAAACCGGGACAGGGCTGTACGAGGAATACTTC	CARSQTGTGLYEEYF	TRBD1	NA	15	TRBV11-2	TRBJ2-7
TGTGCCAGCAGTTACTCGGGCGAGGAACAAGAGATCCAGTACTTC	CASSYSGEEQEIQYF	NA	NA	15	TRBV6-5	TRBJ2-5
TGTGCCAGCAGGTCCCGAAGGAATTCACACCTCCACTTT	CASRSRRNSHLHF	NA	NA	13	TRBV6-5	TRBJ1-6
TGTGCCAGCAGTTCCGGGACTAGCTGGTACCACCAGCAGTACTTC	CASSSGTSWYHQQYF	TRBD2	NA	15	TRBV28	TRBJ2-7
TGTGCCAGCAGAAACGGGATGAACACTGAAGCTTTCTTT	CASRNGMNTEAFF	NA	many	13	TRBV6-6	TRBJ1-1
TGTGCCAGCAGTATTCTAGCGGGGGGATACACTGAGCAGTTCTTC	CASSILAGGYTEQFF	TRBD2	NA	15	TRBV11-2	TRBJ2-1
TGTGCCAGCAGTTTTGTCATGGGACAGGGTCGAGACACCACAGATACGCAGTATTTT	CASSFVMGQGRDTTDTQYF	TRBD1	few	19	TRBV28	TRBJ2-3
TGCAGCGCCTGCCCACGGGGGAATGCGCAATTCTTC	CSACPRGNAQFF	NA	NA	12	TRBV29-1	TRBJ2-1
TGTGCCAGCAGTTTAGACAGGAAGAACACTGAAGCTTTCTTT	CASSLDRKNTEAFF	NA	NA	14	TRBV12-3/TRBV12-4	TRBJ1-1